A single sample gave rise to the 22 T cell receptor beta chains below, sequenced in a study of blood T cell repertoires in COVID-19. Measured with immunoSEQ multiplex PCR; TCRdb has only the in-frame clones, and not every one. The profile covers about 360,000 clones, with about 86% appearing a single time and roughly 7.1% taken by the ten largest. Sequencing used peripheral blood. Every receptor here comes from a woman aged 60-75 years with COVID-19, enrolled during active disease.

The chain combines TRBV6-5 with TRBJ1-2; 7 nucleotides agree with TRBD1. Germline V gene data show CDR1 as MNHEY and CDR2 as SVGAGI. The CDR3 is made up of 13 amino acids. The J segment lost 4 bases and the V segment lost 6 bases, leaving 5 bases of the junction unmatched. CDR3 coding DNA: TGTGCCAGCAGAGACAGGGCGGTCTATGGCTACACCTTC. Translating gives CASRDRAVYGYTF.

CDR3 DNA: TGCAGCGCGGGGACTAGCGGGGAGAACACCGGGGAGCTGTTTTTT. Amino acid sequence: CSAGTSGENTGELFF. V usage is TRBV29-1 and J usage is TRBJ2-2; 13 nucleotides match TRBD2. The CDR3 contains 15 residues. Germline-derived CDR1 and CDR2 are SQVTM and ANQGSEA. V lost 7 bases and J lost 1; bases outside the gene matches: 3.

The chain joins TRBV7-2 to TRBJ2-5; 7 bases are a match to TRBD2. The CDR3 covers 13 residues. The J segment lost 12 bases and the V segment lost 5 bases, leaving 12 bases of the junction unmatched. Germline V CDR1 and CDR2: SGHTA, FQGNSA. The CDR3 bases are TGTGCCAGCAGCCCCCCCAGCGAAGCGGGGAAGTACTTC. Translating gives CASSPPSEAGKYF.

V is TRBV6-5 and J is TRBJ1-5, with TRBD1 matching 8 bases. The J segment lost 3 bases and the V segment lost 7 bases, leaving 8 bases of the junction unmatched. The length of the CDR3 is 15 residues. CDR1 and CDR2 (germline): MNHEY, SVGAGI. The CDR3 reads CASNQGAGPNQPQHF. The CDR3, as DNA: TGTGCCAGCAACCAGGGGGCAGGGCCCAATCAGCCCCAGCATTTT.

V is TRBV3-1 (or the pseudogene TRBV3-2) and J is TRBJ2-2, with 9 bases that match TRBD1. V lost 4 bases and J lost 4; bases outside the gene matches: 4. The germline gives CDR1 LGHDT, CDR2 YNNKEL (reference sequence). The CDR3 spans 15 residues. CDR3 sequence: CASSRDRVFTGELFF. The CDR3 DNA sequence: TGTGCCAGCAGCCGGGACAGGGTATTCACCGGGGAGCTGTTTTTT.

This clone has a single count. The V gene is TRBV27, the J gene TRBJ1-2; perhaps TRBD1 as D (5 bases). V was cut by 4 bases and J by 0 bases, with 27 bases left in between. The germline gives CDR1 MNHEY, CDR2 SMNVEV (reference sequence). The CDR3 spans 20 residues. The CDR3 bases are TGTGCCAGCAGTTCAATCCCCGGCGGGGGGGGACCCGAAGCTAACTATGGCTACACCTTC. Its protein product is CASSSIPGGGGPEANYGYTF.

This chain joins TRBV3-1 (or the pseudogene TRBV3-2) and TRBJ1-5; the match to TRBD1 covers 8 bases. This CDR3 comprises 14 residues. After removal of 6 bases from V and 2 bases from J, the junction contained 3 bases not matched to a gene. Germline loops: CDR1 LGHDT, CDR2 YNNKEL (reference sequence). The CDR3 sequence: CASSGGQGNQPQHF. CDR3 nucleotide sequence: TGTGCCAGCAGTGGGGGACAGGGCAATCAGCCCCAGCATTTT.

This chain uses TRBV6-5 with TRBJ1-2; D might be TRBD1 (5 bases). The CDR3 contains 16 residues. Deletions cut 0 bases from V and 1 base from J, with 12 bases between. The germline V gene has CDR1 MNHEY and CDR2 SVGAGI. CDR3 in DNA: TGTGCCAGCAGTTACTCGAGCAGGAGGGGTAACTATGGCTACACCTTC. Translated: CASSYSSRRGNYGYTF.

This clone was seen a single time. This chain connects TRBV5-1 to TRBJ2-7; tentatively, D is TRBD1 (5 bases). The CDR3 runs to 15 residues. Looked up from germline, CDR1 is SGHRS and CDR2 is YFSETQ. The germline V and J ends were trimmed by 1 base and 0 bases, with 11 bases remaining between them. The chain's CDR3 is CASSLIGASSYEQYF. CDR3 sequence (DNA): TGCGCCAGCAGCTTGATTGGGGCGAGCTCCTACGAGCAGTACTTC.

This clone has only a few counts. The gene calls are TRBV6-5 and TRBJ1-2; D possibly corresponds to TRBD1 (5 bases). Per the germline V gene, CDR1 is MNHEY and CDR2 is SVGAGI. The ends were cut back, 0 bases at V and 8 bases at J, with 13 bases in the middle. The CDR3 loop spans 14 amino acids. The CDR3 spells CASSYSEGPMGYTF. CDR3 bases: TGTGCCAGCAGTTACTCGGAGGGACCGATGGGCTACACCTTC.

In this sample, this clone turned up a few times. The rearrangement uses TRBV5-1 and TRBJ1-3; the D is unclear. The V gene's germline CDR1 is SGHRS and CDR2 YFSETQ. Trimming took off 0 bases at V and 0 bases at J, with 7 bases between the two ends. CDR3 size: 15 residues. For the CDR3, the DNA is TGCGCCAGCAGCTTGGGCGCACTCTCTGGAAACACCATATATTTT. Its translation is CASSLGALSGNTIYF.

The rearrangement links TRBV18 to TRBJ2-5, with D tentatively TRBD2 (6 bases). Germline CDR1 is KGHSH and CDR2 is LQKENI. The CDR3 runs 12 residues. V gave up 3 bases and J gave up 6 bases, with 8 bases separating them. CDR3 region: CASSPEGKTQYF. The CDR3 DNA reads TGTGCCAGCTCACCGGAGGGGAAGACCCAGTACTTC.

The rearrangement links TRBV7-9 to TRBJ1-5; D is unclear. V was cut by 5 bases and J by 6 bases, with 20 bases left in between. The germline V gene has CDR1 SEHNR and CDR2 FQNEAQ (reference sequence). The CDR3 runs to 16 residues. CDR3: CASSHSVVGSSQPQHF. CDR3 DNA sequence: TGTGCCAGCAGCCATAGCGTAGTCGGCAGTAGTCAGCCCCAGCATTTT.

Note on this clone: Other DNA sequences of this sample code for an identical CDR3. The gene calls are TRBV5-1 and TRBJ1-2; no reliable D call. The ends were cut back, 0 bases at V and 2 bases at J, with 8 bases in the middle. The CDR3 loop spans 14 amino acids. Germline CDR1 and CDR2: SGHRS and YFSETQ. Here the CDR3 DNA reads TGCGCCAGCAGCTTGGAAACACCGAACTATGGCTACACCTTC. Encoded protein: CASSLETPNYGYTF. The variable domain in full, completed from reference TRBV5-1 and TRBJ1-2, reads KAGVTQTPRYLIKTRGQQVTLSCSPISGHRSVSWYQQTPGQGLQFLFEYFSETQRNKGNFPGRFSGRQFSNSRSEMNVSTLELGDSALYLCASSLETPNYGYTFGSGTRLTVV.

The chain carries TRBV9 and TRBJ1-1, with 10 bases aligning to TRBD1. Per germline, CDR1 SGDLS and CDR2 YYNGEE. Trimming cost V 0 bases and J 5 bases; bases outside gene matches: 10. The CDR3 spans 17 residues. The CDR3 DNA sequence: TGTGCCAGCAGCGTAGGTGCGACAGGGGGCGGGAGAACTGAAGCTTTCTTT. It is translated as CASSVGATGGGRTEAFF.

The CDR3 sequence: CASEWRTGDWGANEKLFF. The DNA of the CDR3 is TGTGCCTCCGAATGGAGGACAGGGGACTGGGGGGCTAATGAAAAACTGTTTTTT. The rearrangement links TRBV30 to TRBJ1-4; 9 bases line up with TRBD1. CDR1 GTSNPN and CDR2 SVGIG come from the germline V gene (reference sequence). This CDR3 has 18 residues. Trimming took 7 bases from V and 3 from J; bases not matched to a gene: 18. The variable domain in full, completed from reference TRBV30 and TRBJ1-4, reads SQTIHQWPATLVQPVGSPLSLECTVEGTSNPNLYWYRQAAGRGLQLLFYSVGIGQISSEVPQNLSASRPQDRQFILSSKKLLLSDSGFYLCASEWRTGDWGANEKLFFGSGTQLSVL.

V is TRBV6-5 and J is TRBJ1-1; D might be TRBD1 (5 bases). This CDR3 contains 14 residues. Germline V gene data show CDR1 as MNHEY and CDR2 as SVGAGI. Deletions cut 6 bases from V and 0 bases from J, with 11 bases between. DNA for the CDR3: TGTGCCAGCAGCGCAGGGTTTTTGAACACTGAAGCTTTCTTT. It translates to CASSAGFLNTEAFF.

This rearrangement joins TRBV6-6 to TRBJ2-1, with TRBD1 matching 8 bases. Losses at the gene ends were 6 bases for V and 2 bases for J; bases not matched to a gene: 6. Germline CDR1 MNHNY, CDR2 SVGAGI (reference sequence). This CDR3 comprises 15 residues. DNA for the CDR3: TGTGCCAGCAGAGACCGGGACAGGACCTACAATGAGCAGTTCTTC. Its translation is CASRDRDRTYNEQFF.

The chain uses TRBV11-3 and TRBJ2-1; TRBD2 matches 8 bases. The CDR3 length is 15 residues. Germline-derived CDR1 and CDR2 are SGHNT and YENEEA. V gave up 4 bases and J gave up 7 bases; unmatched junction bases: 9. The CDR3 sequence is CASSSFGGAGNEQFF. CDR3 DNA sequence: TGTGCCAGCAGCTCATTCGGGGGGGCCGGTAATGAGCAGTTCTTC. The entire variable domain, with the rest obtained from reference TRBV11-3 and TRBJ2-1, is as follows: EAGVVQSPRYKIIEKKQPVAFWCNPISGHNTLYWYLQNLGQGPELLIRYENEEAVDDSQLPKDRFSAERLKGVDSTLKIQPAELGDSAVYLCASSSFGGAGNEQFFGPGTRLTVL.

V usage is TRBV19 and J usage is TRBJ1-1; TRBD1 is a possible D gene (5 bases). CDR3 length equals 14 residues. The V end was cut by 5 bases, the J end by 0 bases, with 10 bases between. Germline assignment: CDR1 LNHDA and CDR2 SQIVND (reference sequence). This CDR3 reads CASSGAGMNTEAFF. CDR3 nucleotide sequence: TGTGCCAGTAGTGGGGCAGGGATGAACACTGAAGCTTTCTTT.

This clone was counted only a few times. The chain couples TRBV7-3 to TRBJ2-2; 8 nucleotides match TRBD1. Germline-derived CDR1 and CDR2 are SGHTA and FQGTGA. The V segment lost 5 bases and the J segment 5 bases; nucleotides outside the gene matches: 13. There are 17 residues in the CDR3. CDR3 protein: CASSLRPAQGATGELFF. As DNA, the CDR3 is TGTGCCAGCAGCCTAAGGCCGGCTCAGGGGGCGACCGGGGAGCTGTTTTTT.

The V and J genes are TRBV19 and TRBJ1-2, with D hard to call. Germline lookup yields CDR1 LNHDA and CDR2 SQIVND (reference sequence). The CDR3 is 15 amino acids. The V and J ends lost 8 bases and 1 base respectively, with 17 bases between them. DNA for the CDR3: TGTGCCAGTCGGGAGGGCATTGTAGGTAACTATGGCTACACCTTC. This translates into CASREGIVGNYGYTF.